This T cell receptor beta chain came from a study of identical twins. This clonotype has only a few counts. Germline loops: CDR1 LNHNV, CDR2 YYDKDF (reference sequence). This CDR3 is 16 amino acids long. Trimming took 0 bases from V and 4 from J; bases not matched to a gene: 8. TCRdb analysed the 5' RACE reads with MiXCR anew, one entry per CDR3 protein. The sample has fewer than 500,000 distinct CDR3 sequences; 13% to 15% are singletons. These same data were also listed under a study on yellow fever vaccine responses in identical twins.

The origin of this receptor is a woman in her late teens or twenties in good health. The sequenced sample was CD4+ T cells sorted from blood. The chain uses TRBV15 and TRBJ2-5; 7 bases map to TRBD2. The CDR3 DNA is TGTGCCACCAGCAGAGAGGGGACTATTGGGAGAGAGACCCAGTACTTC. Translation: CATSREGTIGRETQYF.